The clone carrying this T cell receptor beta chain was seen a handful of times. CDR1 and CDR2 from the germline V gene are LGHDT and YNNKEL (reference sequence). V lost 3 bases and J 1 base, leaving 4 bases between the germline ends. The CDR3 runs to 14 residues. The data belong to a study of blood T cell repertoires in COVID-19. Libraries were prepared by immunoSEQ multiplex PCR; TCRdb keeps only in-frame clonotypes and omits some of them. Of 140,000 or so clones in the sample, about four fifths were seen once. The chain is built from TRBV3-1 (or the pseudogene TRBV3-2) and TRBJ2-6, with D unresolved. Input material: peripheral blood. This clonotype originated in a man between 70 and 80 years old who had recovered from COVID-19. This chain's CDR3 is CASSHSSGANVLTF. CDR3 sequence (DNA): TGTGCCAGCAGCCACTCTTCTGGGGCCAACGTCCTGACTTTC.